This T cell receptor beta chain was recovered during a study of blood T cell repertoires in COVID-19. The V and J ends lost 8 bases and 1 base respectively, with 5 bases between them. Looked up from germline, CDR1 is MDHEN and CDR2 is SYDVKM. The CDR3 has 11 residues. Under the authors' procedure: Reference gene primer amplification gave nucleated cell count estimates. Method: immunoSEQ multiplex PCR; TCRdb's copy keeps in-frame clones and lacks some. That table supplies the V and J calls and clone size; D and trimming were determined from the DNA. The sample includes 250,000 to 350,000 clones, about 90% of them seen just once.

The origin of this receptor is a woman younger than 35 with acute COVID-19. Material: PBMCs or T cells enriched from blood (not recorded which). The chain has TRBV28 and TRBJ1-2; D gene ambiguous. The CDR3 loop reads CASYSNYGYTF. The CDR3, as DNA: TGTGCCAGCTATAGTAACTATGGCTACACCTTC.